This entry lists 32 T cell receptor beta chains sequenced from one sample in a study of CD8+ T cells in alopecia areata. Extraction and reverse transcription of RNA yielded cDNA as the sequencing template. The assay was immunoSEQ multiplex PCR, and TCRdb's table has in-frame clones only and misses some. This table has under 150,000 clones, more than 40% appearing once. Noted treatment: oral pan-JAK inhibitor, 5-10 mg twice daily. Sequencing was performed on CD4+ T cells sorted from blood, taken at week 4, from a patient treated with tofacitinib. These receptors came from a human donor with alopecia areata.

There are a few counts of this clone. The rearrangement links TRBV5-1 to TRBJ1-6; unclear D gene. Germline V gene sequence: CDR1 SGHRS, CDR2 YFSETQ. CDR3 length: 14 amino acids. V was shortened by 5 bases and J by 15 bases, with 21 bases between the two germline ends. DNA for the CDR3: TGCGCCAGCAGACCTGGGGAGTCAACACATCTCCTCCACTTT. It translates to CASRPGESTHLLHF. Supplemented by reference TRBV5-1 and TRBJ1-6, the full variable domain reads KAGVTQTPRYLIKTRGQQVTLSCSPISGHRSVSWYQQTPGQGLQFLFEYFSETQRNKGNFPGRFSGRQFSNSRSEMNVSTLELGDSALYLCASRPGESTHLLHFGNGTRLTVT.

This clone was seen only a few times. The rearrangement links TRBV28 to TRBJ2-3; perhaps TRBD1 as D (6 bases). The CDR3 extends over 14 amino acids. Germline V gene data show CDR1 as MDHEN and CDR2 as SYDVKM. Trimming stripped 6 bases from V and 7 bases from J, with 17 bases between. This CDR3 reads CASSSTDRTNTQYF. DNA of the CDR3: TGTGCCAGCAGCTCCACCGACAGGACGAATACGCAGTATTTT.

This clone was observed a few times. The V call is TRBV11-2, the J call TRBJ2-7; TRBD2 aligns across 7 bases. Germline V gene sequence: CDR1 SGHAT, CDR2 FQNNGV. CDR3 length equals 11 residues. V shed 5 bases, J shed 9 bases, and the junction held 4 bases outside the gene matches. Here the CDR3 DNA reads TGTGCCAGCAGCCCCACGGGGGGGCAGTACTTC. It yields the protein CASSPTGGQYF. The variable domain in full, with the rest retrieved from reference TRBV11-2 and TRBJ2-7, is EAGVAQSPRYKIIEKRQSVAFWCNPISGHATLYWYQQILGQGPKLLIQFQNNGVVDDSQLPKDRFSAERLKGVDSTLKIQPAKLEDSAVYLCASSPTGGQYFGPGTRLTVT.

The genes are TRBV12-5 and TRBJ1-1, with 8 bases that match TRBD1. CDR3 length equals 12 residues. Germline V lookup: CDR1 LGHNT, CDR2 FRNRAP. J gave up 8 bases and V 1 base, and 0 bases lay outside the gene matches. Here the CDR3 reads CASGLGQGEAFF. CDR3 bases: TGTGCTAGTGGTTTGGGACAGGGGGAAGCTTTCTTT.

This clone has a handful of counts. This chain uses TRBV14 with TRBJ2-5, with 9 bases lining up with TRBD1. The CDR3 has 16 residues. V shed 1 base, J shed 2 bases, and the junction held 5 bases outside the gene matches. The germline CDR1 and CDR2 sequences are SGHDN and FVKESK. The CDR3 loop reads CASSQVGTGRQETQYF. The CDR3 DNA reads TGTGCCAGCAGCCAAGTGGGGACAGGGAGGCAAGAGACCCAGTACTTC.

The chain joins TRBV30 to TRBJ1-5; D might be TRBD1 (6 bases). This CDR3 has 14 amino acids. The germline V gene has CDR1 GTSNPN and CDR2 SVGIG (reference sequence). V lost 4 bases and J lost 1, with 11 bases in between. Here the CDR3 reads CAWNAGTSNQPQHF. As DNA, the CDR3 is TGTGCCTGGAACGCAGGGACAAGCAATCAGCCCCAGCATTTT.

V gene TRBV27 combines with J gene TRBJ1-2, with unresolved D. Per germline, CDR1 MNHEY and CDR2 SMNVEV (reference sequence). There are 13 residues in the CDR3. V lost 5 bases to trimming and J lost 0 bases, with 7 bases between them. The CDR3 region is CASSAIPNYGYTF. In nucleotides, the CDR3 is TGTGCCAGCAGTGCCATTCCTAACTATGGCTACACCTTC.

The chain couples TRBV29-1 to TRBJ2-7; D unresolved. Trimming took off 4 bases at V and 1 base at J, with 11 bases between the two ends. From germline, CDR1 is SQVTM and CDR2 ANQGSEA. The CDR3 contains 13 residues. In DNA form, the CDR3 reads TGCAGCGTTGGCCCTCTCTTATCCTACGAGCAGTACTTC. Translation gives CSVGPLLSYEQYF.

The rearrangement links TRBV13 to TRBJ2-7; 9 bases match TRBD1. In germline, CDR1 is PRHDT, CDR2 FYEKMQ (reference sequence). J was trimmed by 6 bases and V by 10 bases; bases with no gene match: 4. CDR3 length: 11 residues. CDR3 sequence: CATGTGLEQYF. CDR3 nucleotides: TGTGCCACCGGGACAGGGCTCGAGCAGTACTTC.

CDR3 amino acids: CASSSTRTGALTGELFF. DNA for the CDR3: TGTGCCAGCAGCTCCACAAGGACAGGGGCTCTCACCGGGGAGCTGTTTTTT. The chain recombines TRBV7-7 with TRBJ2-2; 9 nucleotides align to TRBD1. The CDR3 extends over 17 amino acids. Germline trimming cut 4 bases from V and 4 bases from J; bases unmatched to any gene: 10. CDR1 and CDR2 (germline): SSHAT, FNYEAQ (reference sequence). Full variable domain (outside the CDR3, taken from reference TRBV7-7 and TRBJ2-2): GAGVSQSPRYKVTKRGQDVTLRCDPISSHATLYWYQQALGQGPEFLTYFNYEAQPDKSGLPSDRFSAERPEGSISTLTIQRTEQRDSAMYRCASSSTRTGALTGELFFGEGSRLTVL.

This clone was seen once. V gene TRBV10-2 combines with J gene TRBJ1-2; D is undetermined. The germline gives CDR1 WSHSY, CDR2 SAAADI. The germline V and J ends were trimmed by 10 bases and 2 bases, with 20 bases remaining between them. The CDR3 runs to 15 residues. The CDR3 DNA sequence: TGCGCCACAGCAAGTCTGGGTGAGCGGAACTATGGCTACACCTTC. This sequence encodes CATASLGERNYGYTF.

This chain links TRBV5-6 with TRBJ1-2; no firm D call. V lost 1 base to trimming and J lost 7 bases, with 11 bases between them. The germline CDR1 and CDR2 sequences are SGHDT and YYEEEE. CDR3 size: 13 residues. This chain's CDR3 is CASSLMRASGYTF. Here the CDR3 DNA reads TGTGCCAGCAGCTTGATGAGGGCGAGTGGCTACACCTTC.

The chain employs TRBV9 and TRBJ1-2; TRBD1 matches at 8 bases. The CDR3 is made up of 15 amino acids. Germline CDR1 is SGDLS and CDR2 is YYNGEE. The trim removed 5 bases at V and 6 bases at J, leaving 12 bases unmatched. The CDR3 nucleotides read TGTGCCAGCAGGACCATGACAGGGGCGGACAATGGCTACACCTTC. This translates into CASRTMTGADNGYTF.

This clone appeared a few times. The chain joins TRBV18 to TRBJ1-2; D is unresolved. This CDR3 spans 13 amino acids. Trimming removed 3 bases at V and 7 bases at J, with 12 bases between. Germline lookup yields CDR1 KGHSH and CDR2 LQKENI. This CDR3 reads CASSPDRETGYTF. Written as DNA, the CDR3 is TGTGCCAGCTCACCCGACCGGGAGACTGGCTACACCTTC.

The DNA for the CDR3 is TGTGCCAGCAGTAGCGGGAGTGAGCAGTTCTTC. It specifies CASSSGSEQFF. This chain connects TRBV6-5 to TRBJ2-1; 8 nucleotides line up with TRBD2. This CDR3 has 11 residues. With 5 bases clipped from V and 9 bases from J, the junction kept 0 bases outside the gene matches. Germline V gene lookup returns CDR1 MNHEY and CDR2 SVGAGI.

V usage is TRBV7-2 and J usage is TRBJ2-7; TRBD1 agrees at 11 bases. CDR1 and CDR2 (germline): SGHTA, FQGNSA. The CDR3 spans 17 residues. With 6 bases clipped from V and 2 bases from J, the junction kept 12 bases outside the gene matches. As DNA, the CDR3 is TGTGCCAGCAGTCTACAGCCCGGGACAGGGGGGACCTACGAGCAGTACTTC. It codes for CASSLQPGTGGTYEQYF.

A remark on this clone: This CDR3 fails to terminate in the conserved phenylalanine or tryptophan, so it likely reflects a read error. The chain employs TRBV2 and TRBJ1-1; 8 positions match TRBD1. Per the germline V gene, CDR1 is SNHLY and CDR2 is FYNNEI. V gave up 6 bases and J gave up 5 bases; unmatched junction bases: 8. CDR3 length: 14 amino acids. The CDR3 DNA sequence: TGTGCCAGCAGGCTGGACAGGGCGAGAACTGAAGCTTTCTCT. This translates into CASRLDRARTEAFS.

Details on this clone: Other DNA sequences in this sample translate to the same CDR3. This chain uses TRBV29-1 with TRBJ2-1; D is undetermined. Germline-derived CDR1 and CDR2 are SQVTM and ANQGSEA. CDR3 length: 10 amino acids. Between the trimmed V and J ends, which lost 6 bases and 3 bases, there was a span of 3 bases. The CDR3 reads CSVDYNEQFF. The CDR3 coding sequence is TGCAGCGTGGACTACAATGAGCAGTTCTTC.

This clone has a single count. V and J are TRBV30 and TRBJ1-3, with 7 bases aligning to TRBD1. The CDR3 runs to 14 residues. Germline CDR1 is GTSNPN and CDR2 is SVGIG (reference sequence). The V gene end was trimmed by 4 bases and the J gene end by 4 bases; junction bases not matched to a gene: 7. CDR3 amino acids: CAWMRQGVGNTIYF. The DNA of the CDR3 is TGTGCCTGGATGAGGCAGGGGGTCGGAAACACCATATATTTT.

The chain employs TRBV29-1 and TRBJ2-3, with TRBD2 identical over 11 bases. V lost 5 bases, J lost 4 bases, and 2 bases stayed unmatched. There are 13 residues in the CDR3. Germline V gene data show CDR1 as SQVTM and CDR2 as ANQGSEA. CDR3 sequence reads: CSVSSGRPDTQYF. The CDR3 DNA sequence: TGCAGCGTTTCTAGCGGGAGGCCAGATACGCAGTATTTT.

This clone was counted only a few times. This sequence joins TRBV25-1 and TRBJ1-2; no reliable D call. CDR1 and CDR2 (germline): MGHDK, SYGVNS. Trimming stripped 10 bases from V and 1 base from J, with 13 bases between. The CDR3 extends over 13 amino acids. CDR3 sequence: CATSWADNYGYTF. The CDR3 region has the DNA TGTGCCACCTCCTGGGCGGATAACTATGGCTACACCTTC.

The rearrangement joins TRBV29-1 to TRBJ2-1; 9 bases are a match to TRBD1. Per the germline V gene, CDR1 is SQVTM and CDR2 is ANQGSEA. The CDR3 contains 13 residues. Trimming cost V 6 bases and J 2 bases; bases outside gene matches: 2. Here the CDR3 reads CSVRDRAYNEQFF. The CDR3 DNA follows: TGCAGCGTACGGGACAGGGCCTACAATGAGCAGTTCTTC.

J is TRBJ1-5 and V is TRBV29-1; tentatively, D is TRBD1 (6 bases). Germline values: CDR1 SQVTM, CDR2 ANQGSEA. The V end was cut by 6 bases, the J end by 1 base, with 13 bases between. The CDR3 covers 14 residues. Here the CDR3 reads CSVVWGASNQPQHF. CDR3 bases: TGCAGCGTGGTTTGGGGGGCGAGCAATCAGCCCCAGCATTTT.

CDR3: CASENRVNRAGELFF. CDR3 sequence (DNA): TGTGCCAGCGAAAACAGGGTTAATCGTGCCGGGGAGCTGTTTTTT. The chain uses TRBV5-6 and TRBJ2-2; tentatively, D is TRBD1 (6 bases). Germline CDR1 SGHDT, CDR2 YYEEEE. Between the trimmed V and J ends, which lost 7 bases and 6 bases, there was a span of 19 bases. The CDR3 runs 15 residues.

CDR3 bases: TGTGCCTGGACCCAGGGTCCGAGCTCTGGAAACACCATATATTTT. It translates to CAWTQGPSSGNTIYF. The V and J genes are TRBV30 and TRBJ1-3, with D perhaps matching TRBD1 (5 bases). The CDR3 has 15 residues. In germline, CDR1 is GTSNPN, CDR2 SVGIG (reference sequence). The V end lost 4 bases, the J end lost 0 bases, and 13 bases lay between the germline ends. The full variable domain, with the rest looked up from reference TRBV30 and TRBJ1-3, is SQTIHQWPATLVQPVGSPLSLECTVEGTSNPNLYWYRQAAGRGLQLLFYSVGIGQISSEVPQNLSASRPQDRQFILSSKKLLLSDSGFYLCAWTQGPSSGNTIYFGEGSWLTVV.

The CDR3 region has the DNA TGTGCCTGGAGCACCGGGACAGGGGGCAATCAGCCCCAGCATTTT. Residues: CAWSTGTGGNQPQHF. The chain employs TRBV30 and TRBJ1-5; 10 bases are a match to TRBD1. V lost 3 bases and J lost 2; bases outside the gene matches: 4. The CDR3 spans 15 residues. Per the germline V gene, CDR1 is GTSNPN and CDR2 is SVGIG (reference sequence). The variable domain in full, completed from reference TRBV30 and TRBJ1-5, reads SQTIHQWPATLVQPVGSPLSLECTVEGTSNPNLYWYRQAAGRGLQLLFYSVGIGQISSEVPQNLSASRPQDRQFILSSKKLLLSDSGFYLCAWSTGTGGNQPQHFGDGTRLSIL.

This clone has only a few counts. V and J are TRBV6-5 and TRBJ1-1; 9 nucleotides line up with TRBD1. CDR1 is MNHEY and CDR2 is SVGAGI in the germline V gene. The CDR3 has 11 amino acids. The V and J ends lost 11 bases and 5 bases, in that order; junction bases with no gene match: 3. The CDR3 here is CAVQGATEAFF. CDR3 nucleotides: TGTGCCGTACAGGGGGCAACTGAAGCTTTCTTT.

This chain joins TRBV18 and TRBJ2-2; perhaps TRBD1 as D (5 bases). Trimming pared 5 bases from V and 0 bases from J, leaving 7 bases between. Germline V CDR1 and CDR2: KGHSH, LQKENI. The CDR3 loop spans 14 amino acids. CDR3 nucleotide sequence: TGTGCCAGCTCAAGACAGTCGAACACCGGGGAGCTGTTTTTT. Protein product: CASSRQSNTGELFF.

This chain links TRBV5-1 with TRBJ2-5; D gene ambiguous. Germline V gene data show CDR1 as SGHRS and CDR2 as YFSETQ. The CDR3 consists of 13 residues. The ends were cut back, 2 bases at V and 3 bases at J, with 8 bases in the middle. The CDR3 protein is CASSFLTEETQYF. The CDR3 DNA is TGCGCCAGCAGCTTCTTAACGGAAGAGACCCAGTACTTC.

V usage is TRBV27 and J usage is TRBJ1-5, with D unclear. CDR3 length equals 14 residues. V lost 8 bases, J lost 0 bases, and 11 bases lay in between. CDR1 MNHEY and CDR2 SMNVEV come from the germline V gene (reference sequence). CDR3 in DNA: TGTGCCAGCCGGCCTGCGGGTAGCAATCAGCCCCAGCATTTT. This gives the protein CASRPAGSNQPQHF.

This chain links TRBV2 with TRBJ2-3; D not certain. The CDR3 sequence is 13 residues long. Germline V gene lookup returns CDR1 SNHLY and CDR2 FYNNEI. V shed 5 bases and J shed 2 bases, with 8 bases lying between them. The DNA for the CDR3 is TGTGCCAGCAGTCCCTGGCACACAGATACGCAGTATTTT. This gives the protein CASSPWHTDTQYF.

This rearrangement joins TRBV9 to TRBJ2-1; TRBD2 matches at 12 bases. CDR1 SGDLS and CDR2 YYNGEE come from the germline V gene. The junction had 12 bases not matched to a gene; V was cut back by 4 bases and J by 7 bases. The length of the CDR3 is 17 residues. The CDR3 loop reads CASSRTLAGGRRNEQFF. The CDR3 nucleotides are TGTGCCAGCAGCCGAACTCTAGCGGGAGGGCGTCGGAATGAGCAGTTCTTC.